What follows is one T cell receptor (beta chain) and its context. This record belongs to a study of shared clonotypes between healthy human individuals. Germline CDR1 reads MNHEY; CDR2 reads SVGAGI. The V segment lost 5 bases and the J segment 2 bases; nucleotides outside the gene matches: 0. The CDR3 has 13 amino acids. Sequencing used immunoSEQ multiplex PCR; TCRdb keeps in-frame clones, though not all of them. The top ten hold approximately 0.52% of the sample, which has over a million clones, 75% to 85% seen once. This chain uses TRBV6-5 with TRBJ1-5; 7 bases map to TRBD1. What was sequenced was memory CD4+ T cells from PBMCs. This sample's subset: CD45RA-negative fraction. The sequence came from a man aged 18 to 30 in good health. Some clones in this sample may be carry-over from other donors' samples. Here the CDR3 DNA reads TGTGCCAGCAGTCAGGGGGGCAATCAGCCCCAGCATTTT. Translation: CASSQGGNQPQHF.